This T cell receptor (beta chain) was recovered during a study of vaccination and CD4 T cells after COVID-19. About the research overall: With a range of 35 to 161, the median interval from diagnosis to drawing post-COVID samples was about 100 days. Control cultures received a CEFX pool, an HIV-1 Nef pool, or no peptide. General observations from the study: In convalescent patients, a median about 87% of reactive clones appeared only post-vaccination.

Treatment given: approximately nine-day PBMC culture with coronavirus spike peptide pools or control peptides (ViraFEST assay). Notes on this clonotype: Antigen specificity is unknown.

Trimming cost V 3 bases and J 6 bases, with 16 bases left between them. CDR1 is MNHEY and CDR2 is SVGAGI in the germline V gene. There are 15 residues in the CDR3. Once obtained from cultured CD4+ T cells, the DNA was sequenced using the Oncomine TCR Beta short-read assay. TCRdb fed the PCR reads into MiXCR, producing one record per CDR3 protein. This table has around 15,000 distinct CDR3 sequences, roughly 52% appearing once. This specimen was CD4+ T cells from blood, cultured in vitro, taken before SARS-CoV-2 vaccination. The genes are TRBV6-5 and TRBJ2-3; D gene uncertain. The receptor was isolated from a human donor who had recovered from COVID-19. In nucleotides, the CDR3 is TGTGCCAGCAGTTATCGTGCGAGCCGGACGGATACGCAGTATTTT. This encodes CASSYRASRTDTQYF.